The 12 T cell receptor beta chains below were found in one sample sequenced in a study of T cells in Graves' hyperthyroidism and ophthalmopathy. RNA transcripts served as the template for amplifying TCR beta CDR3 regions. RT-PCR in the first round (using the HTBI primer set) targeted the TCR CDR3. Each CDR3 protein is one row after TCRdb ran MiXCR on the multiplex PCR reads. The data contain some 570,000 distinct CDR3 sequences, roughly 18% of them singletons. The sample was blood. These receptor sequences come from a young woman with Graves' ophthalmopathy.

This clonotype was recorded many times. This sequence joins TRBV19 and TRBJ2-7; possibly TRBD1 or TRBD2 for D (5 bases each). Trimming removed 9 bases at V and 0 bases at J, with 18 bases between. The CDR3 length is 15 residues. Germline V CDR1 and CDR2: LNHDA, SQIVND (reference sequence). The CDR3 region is CASKYRDASSYEQYF. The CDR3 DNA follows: TGTGCCAGCAAGTACCGGGACGCGAGCTCCTACGAGCAGTACTTC.

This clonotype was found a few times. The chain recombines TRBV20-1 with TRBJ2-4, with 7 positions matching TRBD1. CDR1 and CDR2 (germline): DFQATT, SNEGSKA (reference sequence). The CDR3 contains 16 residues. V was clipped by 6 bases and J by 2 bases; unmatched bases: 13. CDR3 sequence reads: CSARSRQGGTKNIQYF. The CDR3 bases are TGCAGTGCCCGAAGCCGACAGGGCGGAACCAAAAACATTCAGTACTTC.

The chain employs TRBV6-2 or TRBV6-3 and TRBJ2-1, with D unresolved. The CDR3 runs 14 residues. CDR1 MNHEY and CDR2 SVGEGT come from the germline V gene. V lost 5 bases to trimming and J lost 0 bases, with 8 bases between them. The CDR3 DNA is TGTGCCAGCAGTGACCCATACTCCTACAATGAGCAGTTCTTC. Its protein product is CASSDPYSYNEQFF.

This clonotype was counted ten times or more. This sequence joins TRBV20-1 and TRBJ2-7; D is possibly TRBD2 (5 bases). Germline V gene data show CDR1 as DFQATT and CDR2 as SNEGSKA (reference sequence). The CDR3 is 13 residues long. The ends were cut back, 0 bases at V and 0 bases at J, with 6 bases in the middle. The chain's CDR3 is CSAREGVSYEQYF. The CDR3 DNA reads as TGCAGTGCTAGAGAGGGAGTCTCCTACGAGCAGTACTTC.

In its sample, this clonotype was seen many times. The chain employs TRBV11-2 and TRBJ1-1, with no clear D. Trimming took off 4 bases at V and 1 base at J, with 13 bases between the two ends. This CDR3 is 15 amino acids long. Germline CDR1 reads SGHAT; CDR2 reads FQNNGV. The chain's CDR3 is CASSSRTGRNTEAFF. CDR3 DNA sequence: TGTGCCAGCAGCTCAAGGACGGGGAGGAACACTGAAGCTTTCTTT.

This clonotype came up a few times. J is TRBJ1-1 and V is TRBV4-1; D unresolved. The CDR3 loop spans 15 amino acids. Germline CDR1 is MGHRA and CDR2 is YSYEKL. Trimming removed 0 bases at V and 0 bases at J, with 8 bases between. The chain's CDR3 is CASSQDKVMNTEAFF. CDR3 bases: TGCGCCAGCAGCCAAGATAAAGTCATGAACACTGAAGCTTTCTTT.

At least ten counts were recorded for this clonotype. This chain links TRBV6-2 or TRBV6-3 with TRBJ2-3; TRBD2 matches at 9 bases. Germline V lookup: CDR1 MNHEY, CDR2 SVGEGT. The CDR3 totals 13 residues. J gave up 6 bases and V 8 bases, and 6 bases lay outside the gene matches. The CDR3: CASSSGDYDTQYF. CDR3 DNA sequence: TGTGCCAGCTCTAGCGGGGACTACGATACGCAGTATTTT.

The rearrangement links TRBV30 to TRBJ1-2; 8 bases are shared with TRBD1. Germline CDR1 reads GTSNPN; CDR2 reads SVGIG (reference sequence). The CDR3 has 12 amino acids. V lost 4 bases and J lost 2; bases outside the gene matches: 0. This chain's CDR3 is CAWTGGNYGYTF. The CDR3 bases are TGTGCCTGGACAGGGGGCAACTATGGCTACACCTTC. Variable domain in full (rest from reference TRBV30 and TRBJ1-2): SQTIHQWPATLVQPVGSPLSLECTVEGTSNPNLYWYRQAAGRGLQLLFYSVGIGQISSEVPQNLSASRPQDRQFILSSKKLLLSDSGFYLCAWTGGNYGYTFGSGTRLTVV.

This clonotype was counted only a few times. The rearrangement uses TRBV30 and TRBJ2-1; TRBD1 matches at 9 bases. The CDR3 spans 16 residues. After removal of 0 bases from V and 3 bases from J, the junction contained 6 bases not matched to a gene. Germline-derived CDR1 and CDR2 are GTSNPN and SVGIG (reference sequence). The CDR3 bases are TGTGCCTGGAGTGTACGTGTGACAGGGGGCTACAATGAGCAGTTCTTC. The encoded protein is CAWSVRVTGGYNEQFF.

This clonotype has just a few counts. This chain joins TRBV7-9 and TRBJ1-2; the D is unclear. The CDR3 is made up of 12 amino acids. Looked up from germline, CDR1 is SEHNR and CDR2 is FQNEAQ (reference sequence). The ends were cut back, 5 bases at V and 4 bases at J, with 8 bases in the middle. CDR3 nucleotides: TGTGCCAGCAGCCCTGACCTCTATGGCTACACCTTC. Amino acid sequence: CASSPDLYGYTF.

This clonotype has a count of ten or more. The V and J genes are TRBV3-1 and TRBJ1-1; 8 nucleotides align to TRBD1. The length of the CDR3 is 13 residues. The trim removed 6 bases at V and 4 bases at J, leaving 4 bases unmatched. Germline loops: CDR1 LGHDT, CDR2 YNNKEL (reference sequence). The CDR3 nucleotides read TGTGCCAGCAGTCGAGGGACAGGCACTGAAGCTTTCTTT. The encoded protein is CASSRGTGTEAFF.

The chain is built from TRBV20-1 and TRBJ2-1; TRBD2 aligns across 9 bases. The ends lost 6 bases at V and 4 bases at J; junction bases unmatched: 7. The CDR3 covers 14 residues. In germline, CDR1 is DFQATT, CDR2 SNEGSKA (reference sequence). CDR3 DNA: TGCAGTGCCAAAAGCGGGGGGCCATACAATGAGCAGTTCTTC. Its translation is CSAKSGGPYNEQFF.